This TCR beta chain was identified in a study of regulatory T cells in long-lasting Graves disease. Whole-study context: Recently diagnosed Graves' patients had received antithyroid drugs for under 3 months. Study conclusions and caveats: Newly diagnosed patients had higher TCR diversity than persistent Graves' patients did. Accuracy may have suffered from the small sample size.

Trimming pared 3 bases from V and 1 base from J, leaving 3 bases between. Germline assignment: CDR1 GTSNPN and CDR2 SVGIG (reference sequence). This CDR3 has 12 residues. This sample's time point: newly diagnosed GD, antithyroid drugs for less than 3 months. Extracted PBMC RNA gave rise to the TCR library. According to the study, TCR beta libraries were built with iRepertoire HTBI primers and CDR3-region Arm-PCR. TCRdb fed the multiplex PCR reads into MiXCR, producing one record per CDR3 protein. The sample includes approximately 300,000 distinct CDR3 sequences, 15% to 20% of them seen just once. Many counts were recorded for this clonotype. What it recognizes is unknown.

The rearrangement links TRBV30 to TRBJ2-2; D unresolved. The sequence derives from a female donor with Graves disease. This material consisted of peripheral blood mononuclear cells (PBMCs), taken at new diagnosis, from a patient treated with antithyroid drugs. This CDR3 is CAWSRNTGELFF. CDR3 in DNA: TGTGCCTGGAGCCGGAACACCGGGGAGCTGTTTTTT.